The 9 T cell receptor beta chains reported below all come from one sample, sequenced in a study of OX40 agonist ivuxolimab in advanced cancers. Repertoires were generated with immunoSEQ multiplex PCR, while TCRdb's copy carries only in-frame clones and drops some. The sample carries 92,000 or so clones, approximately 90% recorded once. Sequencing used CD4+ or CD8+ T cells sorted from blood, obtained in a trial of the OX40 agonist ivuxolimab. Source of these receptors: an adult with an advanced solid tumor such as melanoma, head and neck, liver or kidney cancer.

CDR3 amino acids: CASSLSTHSNEQFF. DNA for the CDR3: TGTGCCAGCAGCCTGTCGACCCATTCCAATGAGCAGTTCTTC. This chain joins TRBV7-8 and TRBJ2-1; D gene unclear. The CDR3 runs to 14 residues. CDR1 is SGHVS, CDR2 FQNEAQ, per germline. V was pared by 5 bases and J by 6 bases, with 14 bases between. Supplemented by reference TRBV7-8 and TRBJ2-1, the full variable domain reads GAGVSQSPRYKVAKRGQDVALRCDPISGHVSLFWYQQALGQGPEFLTYFQNEAQLDKSGLPSDRFFAERPEGSVSTLKIQRTQQEDSAVYLCASSLSTHSNEQFFGPGTRLTVL.

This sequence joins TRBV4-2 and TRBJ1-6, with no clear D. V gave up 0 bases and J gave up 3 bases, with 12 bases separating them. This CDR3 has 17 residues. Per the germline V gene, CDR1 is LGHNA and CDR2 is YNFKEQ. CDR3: CASSQDPGSDYNSPLHF. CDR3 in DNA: TGTGCCAGCAGCCAAGATCCCGGATCCGACTATAATTCACCCCTCCACTTT.

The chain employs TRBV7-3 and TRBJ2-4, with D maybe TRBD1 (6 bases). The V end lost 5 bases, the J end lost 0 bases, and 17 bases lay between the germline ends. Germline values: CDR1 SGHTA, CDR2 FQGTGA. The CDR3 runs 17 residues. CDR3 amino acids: CASSPDRIALAKNIQYF. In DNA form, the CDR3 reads TGTGCCAGCAGCCCCGACAGGATCGCCTTAGCCAAAAACATTCAGTACTTC.

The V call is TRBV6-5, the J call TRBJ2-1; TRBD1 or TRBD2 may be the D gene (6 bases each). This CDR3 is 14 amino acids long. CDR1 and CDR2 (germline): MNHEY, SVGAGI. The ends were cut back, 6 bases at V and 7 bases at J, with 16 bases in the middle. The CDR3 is CASSGWGALNEQFF. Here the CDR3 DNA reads TGTGCCAGCAGCGGGTGGGGGGCTTTAAATGAGCAGTTCTTC.

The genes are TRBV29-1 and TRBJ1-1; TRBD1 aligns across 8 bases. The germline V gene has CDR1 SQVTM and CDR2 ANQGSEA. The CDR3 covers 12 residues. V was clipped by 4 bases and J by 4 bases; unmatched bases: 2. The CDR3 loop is CSVGQGSTEAFF. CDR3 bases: TGCAGCGTTGGACAGGGGAGCACTGAAGCTTTCTTT.

CDR3 protein: CASSPLRGDTEAFF. In nucleotides, the CDR3 is TGTGCCAGCAGCCCGCTCCGTGGAGACACTGAAGCTTTCTTT. The rearrangement joins TRBV7-9 to TRBJ1-1; D call uncertain. V shed 5 bases and J shed 3 bases, with 13 bases lying between them. This CDR3 spans 14 amino acids. The V gene's germline CDR1 is SEHNR and CDR2 FQNEAQ (reference sequence).

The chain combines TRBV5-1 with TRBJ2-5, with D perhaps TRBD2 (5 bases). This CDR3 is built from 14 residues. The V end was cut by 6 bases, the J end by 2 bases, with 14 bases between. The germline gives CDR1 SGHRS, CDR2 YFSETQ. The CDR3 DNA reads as TGCGCCAGCACATCGGGAACGGGGCAAGAGACCCAGTACTTC. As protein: CASTSGTGQETQYF.

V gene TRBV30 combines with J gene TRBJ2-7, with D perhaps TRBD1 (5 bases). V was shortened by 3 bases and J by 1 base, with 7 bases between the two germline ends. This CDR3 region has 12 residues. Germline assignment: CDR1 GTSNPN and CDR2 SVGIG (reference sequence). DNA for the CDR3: TGTGCCTGGAGCAGGGCGTCCTACGAGCAGTACTTC. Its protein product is CAWSRASYEQYF.

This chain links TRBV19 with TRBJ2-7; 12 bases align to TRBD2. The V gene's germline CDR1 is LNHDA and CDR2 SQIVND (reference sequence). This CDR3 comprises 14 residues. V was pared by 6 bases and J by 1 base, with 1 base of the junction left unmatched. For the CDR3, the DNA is TGTGCCAGTAGAACTAGCGGGGGGTCCTACGAGCAGTACTTC. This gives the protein CASRTSGGSYEQYF.